This T cell receptor beta chain is from a study of blood T cell repertoires in COVID-19. V trimming: 0 bases; J trimming: 9 bases; junction bases outside the gene matches: 6. Germline assignment: CDR1 SGHTS and CDR2 YDEGEE. This CDR3 has 17 residues. In the authors' methods: Estimation of nucleated cell counts relied on the amplification of reference gene primers. The table came from immunoSEQ multiplex PCR; TCRdb's copy has only in-frame clones and leaves some out. V and J calls and clone size are as listed in that table; D and trimming were resolved from the DNA. This sample has roughly 150,000 clones; around 83% occur once, and the top ten carry more than 5.5%.

This receptor was obtained from a woman aged 45-65 years in a cohort sampled during active or convalescent COVID-19. V usage is TRBV5-8 and J usage is TRBJ2-1, with 16 bases matching TRBD2. What was sequenced was peripheral blood. CDR3 sequence (DNA): TGTGCCAGCAGCTTGGGCGGGACTAGCGGGGGGGCAGGTGAGCAGTTCTTC. It yields the protein CASSLGGTSGGAGEQFF.